The sequence of this T cell receptor beta chain was determined in a study of cytomegalovirus exposure and HLA in healthy donors. Germline CDR1 reads SGDLS; CDR2 reads YYNGEE. Trimming took 2 bases from V and 6 from J; bases not matched to a gene: 11. The length of the CDR3 is 16 residues. It was with 60 Vbeta and 13 Jbeta primers that the PCR ran. Assay: immunoSEQ multiplex PCR; the TCRdb copy retains only in-frame clones and omits some. The sample yields around 190,000 clones, 65% to 85% seen once. Among the donors, all were healthy bone marrow donors. The chain carries TRBV9 and TRBJ2-1; 7 bases line up with TRBD2. This receptor was taken from a woman aged 25 to 39 in good health and CMV-seronegative. Sequences were obtained from PBMCs. The CDR3 sequence is CASSVGGGGGSNEQFF. Here the CDR3 DNA reads TGTGCCAGCAGCGTCGGAGGCGGGGGAGGGAGCAATGAGCAGTTCTTC.